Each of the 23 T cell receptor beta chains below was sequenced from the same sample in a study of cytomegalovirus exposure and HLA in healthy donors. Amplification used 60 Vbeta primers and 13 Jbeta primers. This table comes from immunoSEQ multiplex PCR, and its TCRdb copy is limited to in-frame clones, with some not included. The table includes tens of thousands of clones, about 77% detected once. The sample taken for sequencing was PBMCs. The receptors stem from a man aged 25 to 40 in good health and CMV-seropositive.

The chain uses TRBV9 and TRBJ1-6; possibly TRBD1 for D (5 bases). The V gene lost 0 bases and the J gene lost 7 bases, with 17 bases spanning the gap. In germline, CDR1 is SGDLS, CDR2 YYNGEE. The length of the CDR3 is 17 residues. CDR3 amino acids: CASSVAAGDSTNSPLHF. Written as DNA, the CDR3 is TGTGCCAGCAGCGTAGCAGCGGGGGACTCCACCAATTCACCCCTCCACTTT.

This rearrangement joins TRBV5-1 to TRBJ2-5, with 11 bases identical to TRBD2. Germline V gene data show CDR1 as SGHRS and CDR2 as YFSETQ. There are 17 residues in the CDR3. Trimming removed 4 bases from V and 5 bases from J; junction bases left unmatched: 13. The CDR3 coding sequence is TGCGCCAGCAGCCAAACTAGCGGGGGCCCCATGGGGGAGACCCAGTACTTC. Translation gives CASSQTSGGPMGETQYF.

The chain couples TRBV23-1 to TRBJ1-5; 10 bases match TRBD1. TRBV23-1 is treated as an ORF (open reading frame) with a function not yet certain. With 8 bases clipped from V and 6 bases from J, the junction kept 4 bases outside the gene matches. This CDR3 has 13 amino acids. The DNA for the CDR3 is TGCGCCAGCCCGGACAGGGGGATTCAGCCCCAGCATTTT. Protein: CASPDRGIQPQHF.

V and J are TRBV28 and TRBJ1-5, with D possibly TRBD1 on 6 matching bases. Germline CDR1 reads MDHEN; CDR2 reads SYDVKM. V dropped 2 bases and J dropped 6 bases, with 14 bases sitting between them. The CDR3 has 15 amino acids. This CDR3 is CASSLQGTRGQPQHF. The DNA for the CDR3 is TGTGCCAGCAGTTTACAGGGGACACGGGGTCAGCCCCAGCATTTT.

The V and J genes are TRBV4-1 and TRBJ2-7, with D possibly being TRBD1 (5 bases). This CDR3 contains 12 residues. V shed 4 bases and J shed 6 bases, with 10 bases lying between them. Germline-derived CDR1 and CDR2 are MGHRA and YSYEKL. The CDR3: CASSPQGAEQYF. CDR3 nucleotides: TGCGCCAGCAGCCCCCAGGGCGCCGAGCAGTACTTC.

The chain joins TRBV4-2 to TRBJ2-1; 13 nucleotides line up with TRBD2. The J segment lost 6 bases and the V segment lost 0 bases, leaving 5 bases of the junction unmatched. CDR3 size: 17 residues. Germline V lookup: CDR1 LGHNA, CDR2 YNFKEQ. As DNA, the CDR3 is TGTGCCAGCAGCCAAGATCGGACTAGCGGGGGAGGCAATGAGCAGTTCTTC. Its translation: CASSQDRTSGGGNEQFF.

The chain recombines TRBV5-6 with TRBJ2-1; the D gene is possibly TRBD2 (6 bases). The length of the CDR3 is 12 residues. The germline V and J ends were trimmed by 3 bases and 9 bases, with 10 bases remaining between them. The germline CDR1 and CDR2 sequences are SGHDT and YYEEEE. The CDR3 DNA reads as TGTGCCAGCAGCTGGGGGACTCGTGAGCAGTTCTTC. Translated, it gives CASSWGTREQFF.

CDR3 in DNA: TGCGCCAGCAGCCAAGAAAGGGCTAGCGGGGGCACAGATACGCAGTATTTT. Encoded protein: CASSQERASGGTDTQYF. The chain has TRBV4-3 and TRBJ2-3; TRBD2 matches at 9 bases. The CDR3 extends over 17 amino acids. The V segment lost 0 bases and the J segment 1 base; nucleotides outside the gene matches: 5. Germline CDR1 is LGHNA and CDR2 is YSLEER.

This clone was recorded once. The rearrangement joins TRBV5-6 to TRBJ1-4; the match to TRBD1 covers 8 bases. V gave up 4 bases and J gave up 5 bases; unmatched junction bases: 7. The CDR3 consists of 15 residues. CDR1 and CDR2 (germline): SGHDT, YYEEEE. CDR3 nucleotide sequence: TGTGCCAGCAGCCCTTCTGACAGGGGAAATGAAAAACTGTTTTTT. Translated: CASSPSDRGNEKLFF.

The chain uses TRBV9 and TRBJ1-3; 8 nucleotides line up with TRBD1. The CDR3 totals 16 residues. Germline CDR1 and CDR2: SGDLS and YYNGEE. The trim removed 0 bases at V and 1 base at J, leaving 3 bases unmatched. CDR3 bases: TGTGCCAGCAGCGTAGGACAGGGGTATTCTGGAAACACCATATATTTT. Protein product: CASSVGQGYSGNTIYF. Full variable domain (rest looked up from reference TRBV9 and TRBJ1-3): DSGVTQTPKHLITATGQRVTLRCSPRSGDLSVYWYQQSLDQGLQFLIQYYNGEERAKGNILERFSAQQFPDLHSELNLSSLELGDSALYFCASSVGQGYSGNTIYFGEGSWLTVV.

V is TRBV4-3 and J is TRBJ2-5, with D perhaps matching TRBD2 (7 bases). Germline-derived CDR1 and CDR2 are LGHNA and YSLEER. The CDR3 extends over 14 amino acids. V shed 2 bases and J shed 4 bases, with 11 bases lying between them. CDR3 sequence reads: CASSQRGGAETQYF. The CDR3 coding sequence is TGCGCCAGCAGCCAAAGAGGGGGGGCAGAGACCCAGTACTTC.

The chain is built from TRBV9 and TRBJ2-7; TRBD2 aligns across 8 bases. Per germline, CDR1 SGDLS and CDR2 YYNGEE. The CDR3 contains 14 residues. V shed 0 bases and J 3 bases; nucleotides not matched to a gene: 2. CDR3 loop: CASSVASGGYEQYF. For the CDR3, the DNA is TGTGCCAGCAGCGTAGCAAGCGGGGGCTACGAGCAGTACTTC.

In DNA form, the CDR3 reads TGTGCCAGCAGCACCCGGACATTTACCTACGAGCAGTACTTC. Translated, it gives CASSTRTFTYEQYF. The chain combines TRBV6-5 with TRBJ2-7, with D tentatively TRBD1 (5 bases). The germline V gene has CDR1 MNHEY and CDR2 SVGAGI. The CDR3 is 14 amino acids. Trimming took 6 bases from V and 2 from J, leaving 14 bases between them.

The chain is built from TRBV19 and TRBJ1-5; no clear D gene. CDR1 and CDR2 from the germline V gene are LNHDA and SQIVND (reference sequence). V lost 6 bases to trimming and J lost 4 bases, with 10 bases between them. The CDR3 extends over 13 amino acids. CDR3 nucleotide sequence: TGTGCCAGTAGCAGGTCGGTAAATCAGCCCCAGCATTTT. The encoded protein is CASSRSVNQPQHF. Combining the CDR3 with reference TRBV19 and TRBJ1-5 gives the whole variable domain DGGITQSPKYLFRKEGQNVTLSCEQNLNHDAMYWYRQDPGQGLRLIYYSQIVNDFQKGDIAEGYSVSREKKESFPLTVTSAQKNPTAFYLCASSRSVNQPQHFGDGTRLSIL.

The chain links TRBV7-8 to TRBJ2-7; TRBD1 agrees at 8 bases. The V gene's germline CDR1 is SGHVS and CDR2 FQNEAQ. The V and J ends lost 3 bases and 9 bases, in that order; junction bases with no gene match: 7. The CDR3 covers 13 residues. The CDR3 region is CASSLTGATGQYF. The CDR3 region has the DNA TGTGCCAGCAGCTTGACAGGGGCGACGGGGCAGTACTTC.

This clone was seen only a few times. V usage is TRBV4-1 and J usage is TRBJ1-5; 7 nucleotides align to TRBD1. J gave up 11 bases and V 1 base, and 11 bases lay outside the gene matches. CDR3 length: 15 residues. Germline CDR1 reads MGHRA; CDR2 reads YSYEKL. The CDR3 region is CASSQVQGTKLAQHF. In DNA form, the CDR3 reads TGCGCCAGCAGCCAAGTACAGGGGACGAAATTAGCCCAGCATTTT.

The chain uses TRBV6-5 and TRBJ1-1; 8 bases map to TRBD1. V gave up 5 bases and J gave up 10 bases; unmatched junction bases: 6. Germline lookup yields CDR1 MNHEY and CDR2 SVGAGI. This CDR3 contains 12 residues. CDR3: CASSQTGEGAFF. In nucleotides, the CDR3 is TGTGCCAGCAGTCAGACAGGGGAGGGAGCTTTCTTT.

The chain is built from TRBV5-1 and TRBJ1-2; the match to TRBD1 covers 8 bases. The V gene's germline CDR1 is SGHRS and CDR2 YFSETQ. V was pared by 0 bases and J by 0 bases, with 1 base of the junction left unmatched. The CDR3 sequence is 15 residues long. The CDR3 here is CASSLGTGTNYGYTF. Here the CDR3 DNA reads TGCGCCAGCAGCTTGGGGACAGGGACTAACTATGGCTACACCTTC.

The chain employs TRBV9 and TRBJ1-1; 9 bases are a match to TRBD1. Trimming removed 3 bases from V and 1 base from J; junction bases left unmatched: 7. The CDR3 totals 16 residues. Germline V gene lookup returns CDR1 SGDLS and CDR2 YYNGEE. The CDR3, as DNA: TGTGCCAGCAGCGAGTGGGGACAGGGATCGAACACTGAAGCTTTCTTT. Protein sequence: CASSEWGQGSNTEAFF.

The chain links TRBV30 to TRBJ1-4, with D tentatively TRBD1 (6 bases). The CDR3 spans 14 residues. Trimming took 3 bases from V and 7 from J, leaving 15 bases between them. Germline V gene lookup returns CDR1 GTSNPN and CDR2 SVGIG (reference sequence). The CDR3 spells CAWSIQGWGEKLFF. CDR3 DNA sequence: TGTGCCTGGAGCATACAGGGTTGGGGTGAAAAACTGTTTTTT.

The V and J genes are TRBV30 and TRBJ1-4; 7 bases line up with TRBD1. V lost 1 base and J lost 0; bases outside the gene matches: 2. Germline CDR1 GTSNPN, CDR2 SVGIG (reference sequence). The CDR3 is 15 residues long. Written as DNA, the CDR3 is TGTGCCTGGAGTGCCGGACAGGCAACTAATGAAAAACTGTTTTTT. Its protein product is CAWSAGQATNEKLFF.

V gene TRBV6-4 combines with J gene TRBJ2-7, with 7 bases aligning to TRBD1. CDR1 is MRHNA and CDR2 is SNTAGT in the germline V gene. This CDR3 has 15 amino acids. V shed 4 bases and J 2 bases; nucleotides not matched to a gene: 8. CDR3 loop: CASSAPGQPAYEQYF. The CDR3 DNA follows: TGTGCCAGCAGTGCCCCGGGACAGCCGGCCTACGAGCAGTACTTC.

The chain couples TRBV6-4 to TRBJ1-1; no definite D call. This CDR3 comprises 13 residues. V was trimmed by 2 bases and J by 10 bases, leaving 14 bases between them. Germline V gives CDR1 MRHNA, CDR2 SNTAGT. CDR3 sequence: CASSDPGTGRAFF. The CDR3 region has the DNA TGTGCCAGCAGTGACCCCGGCACTGGGCGAGCTTTCTTT.